This TCR beta chain was sequenced during a study of beta chain features in type 1 diabetes. Expressed TCRB transcripts were sequenced because the entire RNA isolate underwent reverse transcription. Produced via immunoSEQ multiplex PCR; TCRdb's table is partial and in-frame only. The repertoire holds fewer than 550,000 clones, with about 10% as singletons. There are 11 residues in the CDR3. With 5 bases removed from V and 8 bases from J, the gap between germline ends came to 9 bases. Germline V lookup: CDR1 MNHEY, CDR2 SVGAGI. This clone came up a few times. The antigen is undetermined. Broader study findings: Healthy donors had naive, central memory and Treg TCRB repertoires that appeared less similar than those seen among patients.

The sample comprised naive CD4+ T cells from blood. The V and J genes are TRBV6-5 and TRBJ1-1; tentatively, D is TRBD1 (6 bases). This TCR was recovered from a woman aged 18-30 years in good health. The CDR3 DNA sequence: TGTGCCAGCAGTCGCCAGGGGGAAGCTTTCTTT. Residues: CASSRQGEAFF.